The 11 T cell receptor beta chains below all came from one sample that was sequenced in a study of blood T cells in healthy people across ages. Sample-barcoded 5' priming and a J-beta primer mix drove a second PCR of 7 to 11 cycles. TCRdb itself ran the 5' RACE reads through MiXCR, one entry per CDR3 protein. The data contain hundreds of thousands of distinct CDR3 sequences, around 45% of them seen just once; the ten biggest clones take up about 19%. Input material: blood. The receptors here all came from a man in his fifties or sixties in good health.

In the case of this clonotype: At one end, the junction sequence differs from germline, possibly due to a read error. V is TRBV29-1 and J is TRBJ1-4; D remains unclear. CDR3 length: 14 amino acids. Germline V gene lookup returns CDR1 SQVTM and CDR2 ANQGSEA. As DNA, the CDR3 is TGCGGCGTCGGCTTGACCGCAACTAATGAAAAACTGTTTTTT. Amino acid sequence: CGVGLTATNEKLFF.

This clonotype turned up a few times. The V and J genes are TRBV18 and TRBJ2-5; the match to TRBD2 covers 7 bases. Germline-derived CDR1 and CDR2 are KGHSH and LQKENI. Unmatched junction bases numbered 7, after V lost 4 bases and J lost 2 bases. The CDR3 runs to 15 residues. The CDR3 region has the DNA TGTGCCAGCTCACGGTTGACTAGCAGACAAGAGACCCAGTACTTC. It translates to CASSRLTSRQETQYF.

This rearrangement joins TRBV30 to TRBJ2-3; D is uncertain. The length of the CDR3 is 13 residues. Germline loops: CDR1 GTSNPN, CDR2 SVGIG (reference sequence). V gave up 3 bases and J gave up 3 bases, with 10 bases separating them. CDR3 sequence: CAWRVSGTDTQYF. CDR3 DNA: TGTGCCTGGAGGGTTTCCGGAACAGATACGCAGTATTTT.

This sequence joins TRBV29-1 and TRBJ2-7; 10 bases line up with TRBD1. There are 13 residues in the CDR3. The germline V gene encodes CDR1 SQVTM and CDR2 ANQGSEA. V was pared by 7 bases and J by 5 bases, with 8 bases of the junction left unmatched. The chain's CDR3 is CSGGTGVLNEQYF. The CDR3 DNA is TGCAGCGGTGGGACAGGGGTTCTCAACGAGCAGTACTTC.

This clonotype was counted many times. The V gene is TRBV7-8, the J gene TRBJ2-7, with D perhaps TRBD1 or TRBD2 (5 bases each). Germline V CDR1 and CDR2: SGHVS, FQNEAQ. The germline V and J ends were trimmed by 4 bases and 1 base, with 14 bases remaining between them. The CDR3 has 15 residues. For the CDR3, the DNA is TGTGCCAGCAGCTCCCGGGACCTCCCTTCCTACGAGCAGTACTTC. Encoded protein: CASSSRDLPSYEQYF.

V gene TRBV5-1 combines with J gene TRBJ2-1; D not certain. The J call may be in error: the DNA end matches TRBJ2-7 better. The CDR3 loop spans 15 amino acids. Looked up from germline, CDR1 is SGHRS and CDR2 is YFSETQ. CDR3 in amino acids: CASSFSLSTYNEQYF. In nucleotides, the CDR3 is TGCGCCAGCAGCTTCTCCCTTTCCACCTACAATGAGCAGTACTTC.

The rearrangement links TRBV6-6 to TRBJ2-4, with TRBD1 matching 10 bases. The CDR3 has 15 residues. Germline V CDR1 and CDR2: MNHNY, SVGAGI (reference sequence). The ends lost 4 bases at V and 13 bases at J; junction bases unmatched: 13. This CDR3 is CASSSGGTGELEQYF. In DNA form, the CDR3 reads TGTGCCAGCAGTTCCGGGGGGACAGGGGAGTTAGAGCAGTACTTC.

This clonotype turned up a few times. The rearrangement uses TRBV7-2 and TRBJ1-6, with 8 positions matching TRBD1. V shed 5 bases and J 14 bases; nucleotides not matched to a gene: 11. There are 14 residues in the CDR3. Germline CDR1 and CDR2: SGHTA and FQGNSA. The CDR3 is CASSRGDRGGSLHF. CDR3 coding DNA: TGTGCCAGCAGCCGCGGAGACAGGGGAGGATCCCTCCACTTT.

The rearrangement joins TRBV20-1 to TRBJ2-7, with 8 bases matching TRBD1. Looked up from germline, CDR1 is DFQATT and CDR2 is SNEGSKA (reference sequence). Trimming at V came to 4 bases and at J to 4 bases, leaving 9 bases not matched to a gene. CDR3 size: 14 residues. This CDR3 is CSAIRDRRRYEQYF. In DNA form, the CDR3 reads TGCAGTGCTATCCGGGACAGGAGAAGATACGAGCAGTACTTC.

The chain joins TRBV29-1 to TRBJ2-5, with TRBD1 identical over 11 bases. The end of the DNA aligns better with TRBJ2-7, so the J call may be wrong. From germline, CDR1 is SQVTM and CDR2 ANQGSEA. The CDR3 extends over 13 amino acids. DNA of the CDR3: TGCAGCGGGGGTGGGACAGGGGGCTACGAGCAGTACTTC. Translated, it gives CSGGGTGGYEQYF.

This clonotype was found a few times. The J gene is TRBJ2-5, the V gene TRBV12-3 or TRBV12-4; D may be TRBD2 (8 bases). CDR3 length: 15 residues. Trimming left V 7 bases short and J 2 bases short, with 17 bases between. The CDR3 bases are TGTGCCAGCACCACAGGGGAGCGGGGGCAAGAGACCCAGTACTTC. Amino acid sequence: CASTTGERGQETQYF.